This TCR beta chain is from a study of cytomegalovirus exposure and HLA in healthy donors. The wider study: Among about 200 million T cells, an earlier analysis found 90 million to 130 million unique TCR beta sequences. Broader study findings: Later genetic work tied a missense DCLRE1C variant to beta-chain V and J trimming.

CDR3 length equals 15 residues. Looked up from germline, CDR1 is SGHDN and CDR2 is FVKESK. The junction had 5 bases not matched to a gene; V was cut back by 4 bases and J by 8 bases. With 60 Vbeta and 13 Jbeta primers, the PCR was carried out. Sequencing was performed with immunoSEQ multiplex PCR; in TCRdb, only in-frame clones are kept and a portion is missing. Altogether roughly 180,000 clones are present, around 83% being singletons, with the ten largest covering under 1.5%. In nominal health when sampled, donors likely had unrecorded immune exposures nonetheless. Only one count was recorded for this clone. Its antigen is unidentified.

The rearrangement joins TRBV14 to TRBJ1-6; TRBD1 matches at 10 bases. The specimen was PBMCs. The sequence was collected from a girl aged 2-10 years in good health and CMV-seropositive. The CDR3 DNA reads as TGTGCCAGCAGCCGAATCGGACAGGGGGATTCACCCCTCCACTTT. This translates into CASSRIGQGDSPLHF.